The 26 T cell receptor beta chains reported below all come from one sample, sequenced in a study of pediatric ulcerative colitis. The repertoire was sequenced with immunoSEQ multiplex PCR; TCRdb's copy has only in-frame clones and lacks some. The sample consists of 64,000 or so clones, more than 60% of them appearing once. The sequenced material came from blood. The receptors were gathered from a boy aged 10-17 years with moderate ulcerative colitis.

Only one count was recorded for this clone. The gene calls are TRBV18 and TRBJ1-2; maybe TRBD1 (5 bases). CDR1 is KGHSH, CDR2 LQKENI, per germline. The V and J ends lost 4 bases and 0 bases respectively, with 18 bases between them. This CDR3 is 17 amino acids long. The CDR3 nucleotides are TGTGCCAGCTCACTACTGACAGAGTTATCTTCTAACTATGGCTACACCTTC. It encodes CASSLLTELSSNYGYTF.

This clone was found once. This chain joins TRBV5-1 and TRBJ1-3, with 9 bases aligning to TRBD1. The CDR3 is 18 residues long. In germline, CDR1 is SGHRS, CDR2 YFSETQ. The J segment lost 4 bases and the V segment lost 2 bases, leaving 13 bases of the junction unmatched. The CDR3 reads CASSLVPITGGAGNTIYF. CDR3 nucleotides: TGCGCCAGCAGCTTAGTTCCCATAACAGGGGGCGCCGGAAACACCATATATTTT.

This chain connects TRBV25-1 to TRBJ2-7; 9 positions match TRBD2. Germline CDR1 MGHDK, CDR2 SYGVNS. CDR3 size: 16 residues. With 4 bases clipped from V and 3 bases from J, the junction kept 10 bases outside the gene matches. This CDR3 is CASSATRLAESYEQYF. DNA of the CDR3: TGTGCCAGCAGTGCGACCCGACTAGCGGAGAGCTACGAGCAGTACTTC.

This chain joins TRBV5-1 and TRBJ2-1, with 9 bases matching TRBD1. Germline-derived CDR1 and CDR2 are SGHRS and YFSETQ. After removal of 4 bases from V and 3 bases from J, the junction contained 2 bases not matched to a gene. The CDR3 is 14 amino acids. DNA for the CDR3: TGCGCCAGCAGCCAGACAGGGGGCTACAATGAGCAGTTCTTC. The encoded protein is CASSQTGGYNEQFF.

V is TRBV7-9 and J is TRBJ2-7; D not certain. Looked up from germline, CDR1 is SEHNR and CDR2 is FQNEAQ (reference sequence). Trimming left V 5 bases short and J 0 bases short, with 5 bases between. The CDR3 is 12 amino acids. The CDR3 sequence: CASSGDSYEQYF. The CDR3 DNA follows: TGTGCCAGCAGCGGAGACTCCTACGAGCAGTACTTC.

This clone was seen only a few times. V usage is TRBV27 and J usage is TRBJ1-6; 7 positions agree with TRBD1. Germline V lookup: CDR1 MNHEY, CDR2 SMNVEV (reference sequence). The CDR3 runs 16 residues. V lost 5 bases and J lost 0; bases outside the gene matches: 4. CDR3: CASSPTGVSYNSPLHF. In DNA form, the CDR3 reads TGTGCCAGCAGTCCAACAGGGGTCTCCTATAATTCACCCCTCCACTTT.

The V gene is TRBV10-3, the J gene TRBJ1-5; 8 nucleotides agree with TRBD1. The CDR3 has 15 residues. Trimming took 11 bases from V and 0 from J; bases not matched to a gene: 9. Germline CDR1 and CDR2: ENHRY and SYGVKD. The CDR3 DNA is TGTGCCGTTCGAGCTCAGGGGGCTAGCAATCAGCCCCAGCATTTT. Its protein product is CAVRAQGASNQPQHF.

In this sample, this clone turned up a few times. The chain couples TRBV5-1 to TRBJ2-2, with 7 bases that match TRBD1. Germline trimming cut 0 bases from V and 0 bases from J; bases unmatched to any gene: 5. This CDR3 is built from 17 residues. Germline values: CDR1 SGHRS, CDR2 YFSETQ. CDR3 sequence: CASSLGPGQTNTGELFF. CDR3 sequence (DNA): TGCGCCAGCAGCTTGGGCCCGGGACAGACGAACACCGGGGAGCTGTTTTTT.

This clone was seen only a few times. V and J are TRBV6-5 and TRBJ1-5, with D uncertain. Deletions cut 6 bases from V and 4 bases from J, with 16 bases between. Per the germline V gene, CDR1 is MNHEY and CDR2 is SVGAGI. This CDR3 has 15 residues. As DNA, the CDR3 is TGTGCCAGCAGAAGGACCGATAAGGGAAATCAGCCCCAGCATTTT. Translated, it gives CASRRTDKGNQPQHF.

This clone was seen a handful of times. V is TRBV21-1 and J is TRBJ2-7; the DNA was not compared with TRBD1, the D call given in the table. TRBV21-1 is noted as a pseudogene. CDR3 length equals 16 residues. In DNA form, the CDR3 reads TGTGCCAGCAGCCTCCCAAAGGACAGGACCTCCGACGAGCAGTACTTC. Translation gives CASSLPKDRTSDEQYF.

Only a few counts were recorded for this clone. The chain carries TRBV7-9 and TRBJ1-1; 7 bases map to TRBD1. The trim removed 3 bases at V and 6 bases at J, leaving 7 bases unmatched. This CDR3 spans 14 amino acids. The germline CDR1 and CDR2 sequences are SEHNR and FQNEAQ (reference sequence). The CDR3 protein is CASSFLGGQAEAFF. In DNA form, the CDR3 reads TGTGCCAGCAGCTTCTTAGGGGGCCAAGCTGAAGCTTTCTTT.

DNA of the CDR3: TGCGCCAGCAGCCAAGATCTAGCGGGAGGAAGAGGGGGAGATACGCAGTATTTT. Translation gives CASSQDLAGGRGGDTQYF. The chain carries TRBV4-3 and TRBJ2-3, with 11 bases aligning to TRBD2. Germline V CDR1 and CDR2: LGHNA, YSLEER. The CDR3 spans 18 residues. V shed 0 bases and J 5 bases; nucleotides not matched to a gene: 10.

The chain employs TRBV7-2 and TRBJ2-2, with 7 bases matching TRBD1. The CDR3 spans 14 residues. Germline V gene data show CDR1 as SGHTA and CDR2 as FQGNSA. With V trimmed by 4 bases and J by 4 bases, 3 bases remained unmatched. The CDR3 DNA sequence: TGTGCCAGCAGCTCTAACAGGGGCACCGGGGAGCTGTTTTTT. It encodes CASSSNRGTGELFF.

On this clone: Since the CDR3 does not end with the conserved phenylalanine or tryptophan, this likely comes from a read error. The DNA is omitted, as the CDR3 cannot be located on it reliably, and the CDR3 follows TCRdb's listing. This chain joins TRBV19 and TRBJ1-2; TRBD1 is the table's D call, not checked against the DNA. Per the germline V gene, CDR1 is LNHDA and CDR2 is SQIVND (reference sequence). The CDR3 is 11 amino acids in total, end residues counted. Here the CDR3 reads CASSIDGRGST.

V and J are TRBV5-1 and TRBJ1-2, with D possibly TRBD1 on 6 matching bases. The CDR3 contains 15 residues. V was shortened by 0 bases and J by 4 bases, with 13 bases between the two germline ends. In germline, CDR1 is SGHRS, CDR2 YFSETQ. The CDR3 spells CASSLESGGRYGYTF. As DNA, the CDR3 is TGCGCCAGCAGCTTGGAGTCGGGGGGCCGCTATGGCTACACCTTC. Looking up the rest from reference TRBV5-1 and TRBJ1-2 gives the full variable domain: KAGVTQTPRYLIKTRGQQVTLSCSPISGHRSVSWYQQTPGQGLQFLFEYFSETQRNKGNFPGRFSGRQFSNSRSEMNVSTLELGDSALYLCASSLESGGRYGYTFGSGTRLTVV.

The V gene is TRBV27, the J gene TRBJ1-3; possibly TRBD1 for D (6 bases). Trimming took off 4 bases at V and 2 bases at J, with 12 bases between the two ends. Per germline, CDR1 MNHEY and CDR2 SMNVEV (reference sequence). The CDR3 is 15 residues long. Here the CDR3 reads CASSSYGGTGNTIYF. In nucleotides, the CDR3 is TGTGCCAGCAGTTCGTATGGGGGCACTGGAAACACCATATATTTT.

CDR3 in amino acids: CASSESAAGGYTDTQYF. The CDR3 region has the DNA TGCGCCAGCAGTGAGTCTGCAGCGGGGGGCTACACAGATACGCAGTATTTT. The chain couples TRBV10-1 to TRBJ2-3, with 9 nucleotides matching TRBD2. The germline CDR1 and CDR2 sequences are WNHNN and SYGVQD (reference sequence). This CDR3 is built from 17 residues. V was pared by 0 bases and J by 2 bases, with 6 bases of the junction left unmatched.

The V and J genes are TRBV19 and TRBJ2-2, with D possibly matching TRBD1 (5 bases). Trimming shortened V by 3 bases and J by 2 bases, and 16 bases separated the two germline ends. The CDR3 totals 17 residues. Germline V lookup: CDR1 LNHDA, CDR2 SQIVND (reference sequence). The CDR3 here is CASSILPGKGNTGELFF. CDR3 nucleotides: TGTGCCAGTAGTATTTTACCAGGGAAAGGTAACACCGGGGAGCTGTTTTTT.

This sequence joins TRBV2 and TRBJ2-1; 7 bases agree with TRBD2. The germline V gene has CDR1 SNHLY and CDR2 FYNNEI. The CDR3 sequence is 15 residues long. The V gene end was trimmed by 1 base and the J gene end by 12 bases; junction bases not matched to a gene: 12. CDR3 sequence: CASSEEGIPGGGQFF. The CDR3 DNA reads TGTGCCAGCAGTGAAGAGGGGATCCCGGGAGGTGGGCAGTTCTTC. Combining the CDR3 with reference TRBV2 and TRBJ2-1 gives the whole variable domain EPEVTQTPSHQVTQMGQEVILRCVPISNHLYFYWYRQILGQKVEFLVSFYNNEISEKSEIFDDQFSVERPDGSNFTLKIRSTKLEDSAMYFCASSEEGIPGGGQFFGPGTRLTVL.

This sequence joins TRBV6-1 and TRBJ2-3; D is ambiguous. From germline, CDR1 is MNHNS and CDR2 SASEGT. V gave up 4 bases and J gave up 5 bases, with 19 bases separating them. This CDR3 is 16 amino acids long. The CDR3 DNA reads as TGTGCCAGCAGTGGGCGGCGCCTATCCGCCGTAGATACGCAGTATTTT. Translated, it gives CASSGRRLSAVDTQYF.

V usage is TRBV19 and J usage is TRBJ1-1; D perhaps matches TRBD1 (6 bases). The germline V and J ends were trimmed by 3 bases and 4 bases, with 15 bases remaining between them. The CDR3 loop spans 15 amino acids. CDR1 and CDR2 (germline): LNHDA, SQIVND (reference sequence). DNA of the CDR3: TGTGCCAGTAGTATTGTCAGGGGTAGGGGCACTGAAGCTTTCTTT. The encoded protein is CASSIVRGRGTEAFF.

The V gene is TRBV5-4, the J gene TRBJ1-1, with D possibly matching TRBD1 (6 bases). The CDR3 covers 14 residues. Trimming took 4 bases from V and 4 from J, leaving 14 bases between them. The germline V gene encodes CDR1 SGHNT and CDR2 YYREEE (reference sequence). The CDR3 region is CASSLSGGGTEAFF. CDR3 in DNA: TGTGCCAGCAGCCTCTCGGGGGGCGGCACTGAAGCTTTCTTT.

On this clone itself: Distinct nucleotide sequences in the sample also encode this CDR3. V usage is TRBV5-1 and J usage is TRBJ2-1, with a weak D call TRBD2 (5 bases). Germline values: CDR1 SGHRS, CDR2 YFSETQ. V lost 5 bases and J 2 bases, leaving 11 bases between the germline ends. The CDR3 sequence is 14 residues long. CDR3 coding DNA: TGCGCCAGCAGAGAGGGAGAAACCTACAATGAGCAGTTCTTC. This codes for CASREGETYNEQFF. Together with reference TRBV5-1 and TRBJ2-1, the CDR3 gives the full variable domain: KAGVTQTPRYLIKTRGQQVTLSCSPISGHRSVSWYQQTPGQGLQFLFEYFSETQRNKGNFPGRFSGRQFSNSRSEMNVSTLELGDSALYLCASREGETYNEQFFGPGTRLTVL.

V and J are TRBV7-9 and TRBJ2-7, with 8 bases aligning to TRBD2. The length of the CDR3 is 15 residues. CDR1 and CDR2 (germline): SEHNR, FQNEAQ (reference sequence). Trimming took 6 bases from V and 6 from J; bases not matched to a gene: 13. The CDR3 reads CASSTQSGSEVEQYF. In DNA form, the CDR3 reads TGTGCCAGCAGTACTCAAAGCGGGAGCGAGGTCGAGCAGTACTTC.

The chain combines TRBV4-2 with TRBJ2-3; 9 positions agree with TRBD1. The germline V gene encodes CDR1 LGHNA and CDR2 YNFKEQ. With V trimmed by 4 bases and J by 3 bases, 5 bases remained unmatched. CDR3 size: 15 residues. CDR3 nucleotide sequence: TGTGCCAGCAGCCGACGACAGGGGGAAACAGATACGCAGTATTTT. Protein product: CASSRRQGETDTQYF.

This clone showed up just a few times. The chain couples TRBV7-2 to TRBJ1-2; possibly TRBD1 for D (5 bases). V lost 3 bases and J 8 bases, leaving 16 bases between the germline ends. This CDR3 region has 14 residues. Germline V gene data show CDR1 as SGHTA and CDR2 as FQGNSA. CDR3: CASSFVDGAGGYTF. The CDR3 nucleotides read TGTGCCAGCAGCTTTGTGGATGGGGCGGGCGGCTACACCTTC.